This paragraph reports one T cell receptor (beta chain). It has no known antigen specificity. Base qualities were left out, and no much larger clone turns up one base away. The collaborating institutions used their own protocols to collect whole blood in K2EDTA tubes. Collaborator samples were shipped for TCRbeta analysis as frozen whole blood, isolated PBMCs, or DNA extracted from either sample type. The immunoSEQ Assay, a bias-controlled multiplex PCR, was used to amplify TCRbeta CDR3 regions from genomic DNA. The original methods were these. Within the assay, amplification of reference gene primers was used to estimate how many nucleated cells each sample contained. To quantify the absolute abundance of each unique TCRbeta CDR3 rearrangement, sequence reads were collapsed and filtered. For each sample, productive Simpson clonality was calculated as the square root of Simpson's diversity index across productive rearrangements. The table comes from immuneACCESS by way of TCRdb, which keeps in-frame sequences with V and J called. Part of the clones is missing from these tables; in studies checked, under half for an unresolved V gene and the rest for unknown reasons. V, J and clone size reflect that table, while D and trimming were determined from the DNA. Within this sample are approximately 68,000 clones, with about 81% of them counted one time only. Clones ranked in the top ten supply 9.2% of the sample.

This sample was taken from a study of blood T cell repertoires in COVID-19 (dated by TCRdb to about 2020). Background for the entire study: Samples covering the acute and convalescent phases of COVID-19 were provided by collaborators in the United States, Italy and Spain. The repertoires were released in a freely available public database intended as a resource for research on the immune response to SARS-CoV-2. HLA class I and class II types, where available, came from metadata supplied by the sample provider rather than from assay-based typing. Nearly every sample came with metadata listing a de-identified subject ID, COVID-19 status, age in years and sex. Subjects who had been exposed to COVID-19, were actively infected with it, or had recovered from it provided the deeply sampled blood TCRbeta repertoires that made up the dataset. The material from the prospective study consisted of cDNA or gDNA derived from T cells, B-cell-depleted T cells, or PBMCs. The samples were drawn from the first 160 participants of the ongoing ImmuneRACE study and from some 1,300 subjects provided by 6 global collaborators.

Broader findings and caveats from the paper: How much clinical and demographic metadata was included differed by source and by participant, and the metadata was provided uncurated.

V and J are truncated by 4 bases and 1 base respectively, leaving an intervening sequence of 20 bases. In the germline V gene (reference sequence), CDR1 corresponds to LGHDT and CDR2 to YNNKEL. The CDR3 runs 17 residues from the cysteine to the phenylalanine. This entry keeps only the CDR3 DNA: 51 bases, framed from base 1. The chain employs TRBV3-1 (or the pseudogene TRBV3-2) and TRBJ2-7; matching of 7 bases hints at TRBD1 as the D gene. The receptor was isolated from a human donor in a cohort sampled during active COVID-19. What was sequenced was peripheral blood. The DNA sequence is as follows: TGTGCCAGCAGCCCTCAGGGGGAGGATCGGACTTCCTACGAGCAGTACTTC. It specifies CASSPQGEDRTSYEQYF.